This TCR beta chain originates from a study of shared clonotypes between healthy human individuals. Whole-study context: Aged 18 to 49, the donors were two women and a few men.

Trimming at V came to 4 bases and at J to 3 bases, leaving 13 bases not matched to a gene. The length of the CDR3 is 17 residues. Per germline, CDR1 SGHNT and CDR2 YYREEE (reference sequence). Donors were healthy HIV-negative adults without recently reported acute infections or vaccinations. There were only Caucasian adults among the donors, and all lived in Nashville, Tennessee. Several immunoSEQ plates received, in even portions, the genomic DNA of each subset. Sequencing was performed with immunoSEQ multiplex PCR; in TCRdb, only in-frame clones are kept and a portion is missing. The sample includes under 600,000 clones, 60% to 80% of them seen just once.

The chain combines TRBV5-4 with TRBJ2-3; the match to TRBD2 covers 8 bases. This receptor was taken from a woman aged 35 to 49 in good health. Some clones in this sample may be carry-over from other donors' samples. What was sequenced was PBMCs. The CDR3 spells CASSPGGTRGGTDTQYF. In DNA form, the CDR3 reads TGTGCCAGCAGCCCGGGCGGGACTAGGGGGGGTACAGATACGCAGTATTTT.